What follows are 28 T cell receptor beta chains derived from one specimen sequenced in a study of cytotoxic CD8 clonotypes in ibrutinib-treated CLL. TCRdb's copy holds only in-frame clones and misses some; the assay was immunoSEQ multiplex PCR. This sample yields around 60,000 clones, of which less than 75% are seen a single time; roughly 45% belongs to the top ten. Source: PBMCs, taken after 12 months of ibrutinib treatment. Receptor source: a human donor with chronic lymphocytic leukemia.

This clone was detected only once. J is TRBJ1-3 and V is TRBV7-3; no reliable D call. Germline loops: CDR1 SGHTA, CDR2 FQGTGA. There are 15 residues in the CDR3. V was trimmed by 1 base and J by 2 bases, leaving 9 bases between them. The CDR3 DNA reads TGTGCCAGCAGCTTAAGTGGGATGACTGGAAACACCATATATTTT. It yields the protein CASSLSGMTGNTIYF.

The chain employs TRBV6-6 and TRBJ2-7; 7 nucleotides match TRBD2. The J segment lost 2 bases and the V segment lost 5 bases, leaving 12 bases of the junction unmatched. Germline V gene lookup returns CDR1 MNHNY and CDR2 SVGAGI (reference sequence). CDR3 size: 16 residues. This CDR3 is CASSPTLRLAAYEQYF. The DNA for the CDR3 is TGTGCCAGCAGTCCTACTCTACGGCTAGCGGCCTACGAGCAGTACTTC.

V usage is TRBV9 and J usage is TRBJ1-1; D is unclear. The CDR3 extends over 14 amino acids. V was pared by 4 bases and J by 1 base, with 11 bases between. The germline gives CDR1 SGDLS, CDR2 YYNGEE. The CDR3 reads CASSYDGGNTEAFF. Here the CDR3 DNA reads TGTGCCAGCAGCTACGACGGAGGGAACACTGAAGCTTTCTTT.

CDR3 region: CASSLGGGEQYF. The CDR3, as DNA: TGTGCCAGCAGCTTAGGCGGGGGCGAGCAGTACTTC. The V gene is TRBV7-2, the J gene TRBJ2-7, with 7 bases fitting TRBD2. There are 12 residues in the CDR3. Germline CDR1 is SGHTA and CDR2 is FQGNSA. Unmatched junction bases numbered 0, after V lost 1 base and J lost 6 bases. The variable domain in full, completed from reference TRBV7-2 and TRBJ2-7, reads GAGVSQSPSNKVTEKGKDVELRCDPISGHTALYWYRQSLGQGLEFLIYFQGNSAPDKSGLPSDRFSAERTGGSVSTLTIQRTQQEDSAVYLCASSLGGGEQYFGPGTRLTVT.

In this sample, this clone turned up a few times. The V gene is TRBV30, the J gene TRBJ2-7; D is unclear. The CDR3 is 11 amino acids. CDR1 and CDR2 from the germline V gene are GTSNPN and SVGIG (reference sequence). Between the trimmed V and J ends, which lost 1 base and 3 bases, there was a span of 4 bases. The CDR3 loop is CAWSAGYEQYF. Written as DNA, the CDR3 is TGTGCCTGGAGTGCCGGCTACGAGCAGTACTTC.

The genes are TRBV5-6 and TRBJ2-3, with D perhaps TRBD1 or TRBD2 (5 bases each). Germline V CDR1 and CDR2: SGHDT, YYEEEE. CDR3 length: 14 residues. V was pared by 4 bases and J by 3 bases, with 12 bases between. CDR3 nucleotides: TGTGCCAGCAGCGCCAGGGACGGTACAGATACGCAGTATTTT. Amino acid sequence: CASSARDGTDTQYF.

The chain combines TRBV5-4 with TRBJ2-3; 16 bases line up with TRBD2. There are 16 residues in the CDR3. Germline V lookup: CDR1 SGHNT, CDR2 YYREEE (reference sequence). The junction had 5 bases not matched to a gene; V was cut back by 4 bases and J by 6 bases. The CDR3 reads CASSGTSGRAVDTQYF. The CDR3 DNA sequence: TGTGCCAGCAGCGGGACTAGCGGGAGGGCCGTGGATACGCAGTATTTT.

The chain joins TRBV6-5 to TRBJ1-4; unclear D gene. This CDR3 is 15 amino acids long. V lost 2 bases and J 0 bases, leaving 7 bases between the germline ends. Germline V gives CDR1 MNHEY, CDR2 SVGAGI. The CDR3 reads CASSYVGTTNEKLFF. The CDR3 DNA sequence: TGTGCCAGCAGTTACGTGGGGACAACTAATGAAAAACTGTTTTTT.

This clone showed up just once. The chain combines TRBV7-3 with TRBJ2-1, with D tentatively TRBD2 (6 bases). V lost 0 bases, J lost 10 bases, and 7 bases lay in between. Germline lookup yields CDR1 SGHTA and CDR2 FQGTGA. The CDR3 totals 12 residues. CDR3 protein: CASSLTGSEQFF. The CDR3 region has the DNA TGTGCCAGCAGCTTAACCGGGAGCGAGCAGTTCTTC.

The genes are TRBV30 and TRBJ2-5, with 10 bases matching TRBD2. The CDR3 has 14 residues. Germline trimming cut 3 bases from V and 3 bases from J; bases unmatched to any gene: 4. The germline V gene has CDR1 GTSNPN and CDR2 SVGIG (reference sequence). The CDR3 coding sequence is TGTGCCTGGAGGTTGGGACTAGCGAAAGAGACCCAGTACTTC. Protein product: CAWRLGLAKETQYF.

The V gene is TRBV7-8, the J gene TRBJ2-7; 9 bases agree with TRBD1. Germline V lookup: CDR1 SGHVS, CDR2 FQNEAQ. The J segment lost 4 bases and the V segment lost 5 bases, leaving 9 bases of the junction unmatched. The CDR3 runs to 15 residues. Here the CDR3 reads CASSPDRDREYEQYF. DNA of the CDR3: TGTGCCAGCAGCCCTGACCGGGACAGGGAATACGAGCAGTACTTC.

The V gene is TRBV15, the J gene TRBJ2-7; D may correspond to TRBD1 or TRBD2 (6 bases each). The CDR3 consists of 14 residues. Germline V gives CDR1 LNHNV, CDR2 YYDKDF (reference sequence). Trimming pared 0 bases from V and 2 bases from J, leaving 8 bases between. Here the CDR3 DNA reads TGTGCCACCAGCAGAGATGGGGGGCCCTACGAGCAGTACTTC. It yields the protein CATSRDGGPYEQYF.

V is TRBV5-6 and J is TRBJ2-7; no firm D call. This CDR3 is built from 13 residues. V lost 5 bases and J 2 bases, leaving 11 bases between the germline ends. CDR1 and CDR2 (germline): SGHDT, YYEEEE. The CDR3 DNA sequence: TGTGCCAGCAGTAGAGGTACTACCTACGAGCAGTACTTC. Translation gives CASSRGTTYEQYF.

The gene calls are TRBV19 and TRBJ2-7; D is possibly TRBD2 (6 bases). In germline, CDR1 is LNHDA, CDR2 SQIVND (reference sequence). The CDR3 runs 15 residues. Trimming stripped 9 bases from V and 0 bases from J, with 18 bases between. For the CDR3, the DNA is TGTGCCAGCCGGGAGCTTCACAGGAGCTCCTACGAGCAGTACTTC. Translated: CASRELHRSSYEQYF. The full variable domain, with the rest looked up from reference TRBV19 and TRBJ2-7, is DGGITQSPKYLFRKEGQNVTLSCEQNLNHDAMYWYRQDPGQGLRLIYYSQIVNDFQKGDIAEGYSVSREKKESFPLTVTSAQKNPTAFYLCASRELHRSSYEQYFGPGTRLTVT.

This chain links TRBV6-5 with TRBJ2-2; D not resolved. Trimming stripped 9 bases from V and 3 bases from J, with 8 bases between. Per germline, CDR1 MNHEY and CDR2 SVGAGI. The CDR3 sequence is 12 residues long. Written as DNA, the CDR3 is TGTGCCAGTCGCCGGGACACCGGGGAGCTGTTTTTT. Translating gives CASRRDTGELFF.

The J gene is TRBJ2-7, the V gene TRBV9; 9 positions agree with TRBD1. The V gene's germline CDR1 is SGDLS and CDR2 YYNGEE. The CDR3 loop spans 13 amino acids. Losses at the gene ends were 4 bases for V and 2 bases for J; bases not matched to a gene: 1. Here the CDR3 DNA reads TGTGCCAGCAGCCGACAGGGGGCCTACGAGCAGTACTTC. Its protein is CASSRQGAYEQYF.

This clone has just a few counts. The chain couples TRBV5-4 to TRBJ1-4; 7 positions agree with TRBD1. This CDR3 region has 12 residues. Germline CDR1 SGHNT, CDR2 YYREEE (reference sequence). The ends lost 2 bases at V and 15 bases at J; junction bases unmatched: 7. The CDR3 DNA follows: TGTGCCAGCAGCTTTGACAGGGACGAAGTGTTTTTT. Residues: CASSFDRDEVFF.

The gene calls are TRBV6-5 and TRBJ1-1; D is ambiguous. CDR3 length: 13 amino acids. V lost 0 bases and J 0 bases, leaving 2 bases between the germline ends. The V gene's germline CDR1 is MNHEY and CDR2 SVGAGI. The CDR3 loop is CASSYSLNTEAFF. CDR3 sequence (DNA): TGTGCCAGCAGTTACTCGTTGAACACTGAAGCTTTCTTT.

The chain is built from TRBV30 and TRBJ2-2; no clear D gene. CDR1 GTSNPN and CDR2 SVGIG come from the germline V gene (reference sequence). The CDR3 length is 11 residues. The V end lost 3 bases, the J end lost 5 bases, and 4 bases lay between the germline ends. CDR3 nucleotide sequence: TGTGCCTGGAGCTCTACCGGGGAGCTGTTTTTT. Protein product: CAWSSTGELFF.

The CDR3 here is CASSSRTANTEAFF. Here the CDR3 DNA reads TGTGCCAGCAGCTCCAGGACAGCAAACACTGAAGCTTTCTTT. The chain couples TRBV5-4 to TRBJ1-1, with a tentative D call TRBD1 (6 bases). The CDR3 covers 14 residues. Germline loops: CDR1 SGHNT, CDR2 YYREEE (reference sequence). V was cut by 3 bases and J by 2 bases, with 11 bases left in between.

The CDR3 loop reads CASTGARIGGNTIYF. CDR3 in DNA: TGTGCCAGTACAGGGGCCAGAATTGGTGGAAACACCATATATTTT. V is TRBV7-9 and J is TRBJ1-3, with 7 bases fitting TRBD1. The CDR3 length is 15 residues. The trim removed 9 bases at V and 3 bases at J, leaving 11 bases unmatched. Per germline, CDR1 SEHNR and CDR2 FQNEAQ (reference sequence). The complete variable domain, with remaining parts taken from reference TRBV7-9 and TRBJ1-3, reads DTGVSQNPRHKITKRGQNVTFRCDPISEHNRLYWYRQTLGQGPEFLTYFQNEAQLEKSRLLSDRFSAERPKGSFSTLEIQRTEQGDSAMYLCASTGARIGGNTIYFGEGSWLTVV.

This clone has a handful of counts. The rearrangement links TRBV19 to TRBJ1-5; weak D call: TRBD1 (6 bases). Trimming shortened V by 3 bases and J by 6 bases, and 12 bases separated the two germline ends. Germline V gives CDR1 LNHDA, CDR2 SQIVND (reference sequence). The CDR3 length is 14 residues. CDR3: CASSMGGHPQPQHF. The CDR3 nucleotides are TGTGCCAGTAGTATGGGGGGGCACCCTCAGCCCCAGCATTTT.

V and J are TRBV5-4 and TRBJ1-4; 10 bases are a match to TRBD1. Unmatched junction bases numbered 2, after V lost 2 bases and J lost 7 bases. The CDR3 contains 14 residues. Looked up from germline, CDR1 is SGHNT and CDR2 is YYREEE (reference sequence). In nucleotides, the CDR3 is TGTGCCAGCAGCTTCCGGGACAGGGGTGAAAAACTGTTTTTT. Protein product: CASSFRDRGEKLFF.

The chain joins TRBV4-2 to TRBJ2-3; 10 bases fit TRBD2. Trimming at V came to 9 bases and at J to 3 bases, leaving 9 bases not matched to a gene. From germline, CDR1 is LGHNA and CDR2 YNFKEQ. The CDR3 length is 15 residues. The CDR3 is CASTKREGYTDTQYF. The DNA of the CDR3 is TGTGCCAGTACGAAGCGGGAGGGCTATACAGATACGCAGTATTTT.

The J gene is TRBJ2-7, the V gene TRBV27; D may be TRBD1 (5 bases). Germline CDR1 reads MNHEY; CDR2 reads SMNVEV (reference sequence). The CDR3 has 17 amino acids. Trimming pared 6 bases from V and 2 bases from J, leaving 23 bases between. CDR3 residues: CASSRFAGSAVAYEQYF. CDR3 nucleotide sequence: TGTGCCAGCAGCCGTTTTGCAGGGTCGGCAGTAGCCTACGAGCAGTACTTC.

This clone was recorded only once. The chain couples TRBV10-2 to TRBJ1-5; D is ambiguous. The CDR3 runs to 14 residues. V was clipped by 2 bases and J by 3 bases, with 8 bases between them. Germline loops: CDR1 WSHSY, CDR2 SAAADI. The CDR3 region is CASSEIRYNQPQHF. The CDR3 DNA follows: TGCGCCAGCAGTGAGATCCGATACAATCAGCCCCAGCATTTT.

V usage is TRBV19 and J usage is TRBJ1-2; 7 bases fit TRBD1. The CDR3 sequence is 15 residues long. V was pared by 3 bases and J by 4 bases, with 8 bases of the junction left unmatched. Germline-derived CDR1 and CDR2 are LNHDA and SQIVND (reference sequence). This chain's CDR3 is CASSIFTGQSYGYTF. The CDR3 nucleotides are TGTGCCAGTAGTATCTTCACGGGACAGTCCTATGGCTACACCTTC.

The CDR3 sequence: CASSPFQGLYEQYF. In DNA, the CDR3 is TGTGCCAGCTCACCATTTCAGGGCCTCTACGAGCAGTACTTC. V is TRBV18 and J is TRBJ2-7; a possible D gene is TRBD1 (5 bases). This CDR3 comprises 14 residues. CDR1 is KGHSH and CDR2 is LQKENI in the germline V gene. V shed 2 bases and J shed 3 bases, with 11 bases lying between them.